The 2 T cell receptor beta chains below come from one sample, sequenced in a study of T cell responses to AZD1222 COVID-19 vaccine (dated by TCRdb to about 2021). Library generation was performed with the immunoSEQ multiplex PCR assay. TCRdb stores this immuneACCESS table with in-frame sequences only. Part of the clones is absent; in the studies checked, under half of the shortfall reflects unresolved V genes, and no reason is known for the rest. Here the sample has approximately 100,000 clones; roughly 91% occur a single time. The ten most abundant clones make up roughly 17% of the sample. Interpreted using the paper, the time point label stands for: baseline before first vaccination. Specimen: peripheral blood, collected on day 0 of AZD1222 vaccination. The source of these receptors is an adult in good health.

The rearrangement uses TRBV2 and TRBJ1-3; TRBD1 might be the D (6 bases). Trimming stripped 6 bases from V and 8 bases from J, with 17 bases between. The germline V gene has CDR1 SNHLY and CDR2 FYNNEI. CDR3 size: 14 residues. For the CDR3, the DNA is TGTGCCAGCAGGTCGGGTTTGGGGGCCGACACCATATATTTT. Its protein is CASRSGLGADTIYF.

The rearrangement links TRBV5-8 to TRBJ2-7; unclear D gene. CDR1 is SGHTS and CDR2 is YDEGEE in the germline V gene. The CDR3 has 10 amino acids. V was trimmed by 4 bases and J by 9 bases, leaving 8 bases between them. The CDR3 DNA reads TGTGCCAGCAGCCTGGACGGGCAGTACTTC. Protein: CASSLDGQYF. Using reference TRBV5-8 and TRBJ2-7 for the parts outside the CDR3, the full variable domain is EAGVTQSPTHLIKTRGQQATLRCSPISGHTSVYWYQQALGLGLQFLLWYDEGEERNRGNFPPRFSGRQFPNYSSELNVNALELEDSALYLCASSLDGQYFGPGTRLTVT.